Reported below is one TCR beta chain. Its antigen is as yet unknown. The data are from a study of CD8+ T cells in alopecia areata. Study results and limitations: Clonality was higher in lesional than normal scalp, especially in alopecia totalis/universalis. Sequencing of scalp samples also captures resident alphabeta T cells of normal skin.

Following RNA extraction, reverse transcription yielded cDNA that acted as the sequencing template. The repertoire was sequenced with immunoSEQ multiplex PCR; TCRdb's copy has only in-frame clones and lacks some. The repertoire includes 100,000 to 150,000 clones, less than 50% of them detected once, and 8% to 11% sits in the top ten. Trimming stripped 0 bases from V and 5 bases from J, with 10 bases between. The CDR3 is 13 amino acids. Germline-derived CDR1 and CDR2 are GTSNPN and SVGIG (reference sequence). In alopecia areata patients, both lesional scalp punch biopsies and peripheral blood were collected. The sorting of PBMCs gave CD4+ and CD8+ T cells.

This TCR was sampled from a human donor with alopecia areata. The chain has TRBV30 and TRBJ2-5; no clear D. What was sequenced was NKG2D-low CD8+ T cells sorted from blood. The CDR3 nucleotides read TGTGCCTGGAGTGTGGCAATGGGGGAGACCCAGTACTTC. This sequence encodes CAWSVAMGETQYF. The whole variable domain, filled in from reference TRBV30 and TRBJ2-5, reads SQTIHQWPATLVQPVGSPLSLECTVEGTSNPNLYWYRQAAGRGLQLLFYSVGIGQISSEVPQNLSASRPQDRQFILSSKKLLLSDSGFYLCAWSVAMGETQYFGPGTRLLVL.